This entry lists 29 T cell receptor beta chains sequenced from one sample in a study of blood T cell repertoires in COVID-19. This table comes from immunoSEQ multiplex PCR, and its TCRdb copy is limited to in-frame clones, with some not included. The sample consists of approximately 190,000 clones, around 79% of them appearing once. Sequencing was performed on peripheral blood. These receptors all stem from a man aged 60-69 years with active or convalescent COVID-19.

This chain links TRBV30 with TRBJ1-4; no clear D gene. The CDR3 length is 14 residues. Trimming shortened V by 4 bases and J by 4 bases, and 13 bases separated the two germline ends. CDR1 and CDR2 (germline): GTSNPN, SVGIG (reference sequence). The CDR3 nucleotides read TGTGCCTGGATGGGAGGAGCCCTTAATGAAAAACTGTTTTTT. Its protein is CAWMGGALNEKLFF.

This clone was seen a handful of times. V gene TRBV6-5 combines with J gene TRBJ1-6; TRBD1 matches 9 bases. V was pared by 6 bases and J by 7 bases, with 4 bases of the junction left unmatched. The CDR3 is made up of 14 amino acids. Per the germline V gene, CDR1 is MNHEY and CDR2 is SVGAGI. The CDR3 reads CASSGDRENSPLHF. CDR3 coding DNA: TGTGCCAGCAGCGGGGACAGGGAAAATTCACCCCTCCACTTT.

J is TRBJ2-7 and V is TRBV7-8; TRBD2 aligns across 8 bases. Losses at the gene ends were 8 bases for V and 5 bases for J; bases not matched to a gene: 8. In germline, CDR1 is SGHVS, CDR2 FQNEAQ. The CDR3 is 13 amino acids. CDR3 region: CASQRERLDEQYF. In DNA, the CDR3 is TGTGCCAGCCAGCGGGAGAGGTTGGACGAGCAGTACTTC.

The V gene is TRBV19, the J gene TRBJ2-1; TRBD2 matches at 7 bases. V shed 0 bases, J shed 10 bases, and the junction held 9 bases outside the gene matches. The germline V gene encodes CDR1 LNHDA and CDR2 SQIVND (reference sequence). The CDR3 sequence is 15 residues long. The CDR3 region is CASSIDGRGLAEQFF. The DNA for the CDR3 is TGTGCCAGTAGTATAGATGGGAGGGGCCTAGCGGAGCAGTTCTTC.

This chain connects TRBV7-2 to TRBJ2-5; D gene uncertain. The length of the CDR3 is 12 residues. CDR1 SGHTA and CDR2 FQGNSA come from the germline V gene. Trimming removed 5 bases at V and 0 bases at J, with 4 bases between. The CDR3 region is CASSLNQETQYF. DNA of the CDR3: TGTGCCAGCAGCCTTAACCAAGAGACCCAGTACTTC.

The V and J genes are TRBV2 and TRBJ2-3; 8 positions agree with TRBD2. V was clipped by 4 bases and J by 5 bases; unmatched bases: 8. Germline assignment: CDR1 SNHLY and CDR2 FYNNEI. The CDR3 is 15 residues long. Written as DNA, the CDR3 is TGTGCCAGCAGTGTGGGCGGGAGGTTTGGAGATACGCAGTATTTT. Amino acids: CASSVGGRFGDTQYF.

The chain employs TRBV4-1 and TRBJ1-1, with 11 bases fitting TRBD1. V shed 5 bases and J 2 bases; nucleotides not matched to a gene: 4. CDR3 size: 15 residues. Per germline, CDR1 MGHRA and CDR2 YSYEKL. Written as DNA, the CDR3 is TGCGCCAGCAGCACTTGGACAGGGGGCAACACTGAAGCTTTCTTT. This translates into CASSTWTGGNTEAFF.

The J gene is TRBJ1-4, the V gene TRBV18; D gene ambiguous. Germline values: CDR1 KGHSH, CDR2 LQKENI. The CDR3 has 14 amino acids. Trimming stripped 6 bases from V and 4 bases from J, with 12 bases between. CDR3 in amino acids: CASSQVTSNEKLFF. The CDR3 nucleotides are TGTGCCAGCTCCCAGGTCACGAGTAATGAAAAACTGTTTTTT.

The chain links TRBV7-9 to TRBJ2-2; 7 bases fit TRBD1. The J segment lost 8 bases and the V segment lost 6 bases, leaving 6 bases of the junction unmatched. The CDR3 is 13 amino acids. Per germline, CDR1 SEHNR and CDR2 FQNEAQ (reference sequence). For the CDR3, the DNA is TGTGCCAGCAGTCTACAGGGGCTAGGGGAGCTGTTTTTT. It yields the protein CASSLQGLGELFF.

The chain uses TRBV6-5 and TRBJ2-7; the match to TRBD1 covers 10 bases. CDR1 is MNHEY, CDR2 SVGAGI, per germline. The CDR3 length is 12 residues. Trimming took 5 bases from V and 9 from J; bases not matched to a gene: 4. This CDR3 is CASSPGQGRQYF. CDR3 bases: TGTGCCAGCAGTCCGGGACAGGGGCGGCAGTACTTC.

The chain carries TRBV12-1 and TRBJ1-2. TRBV12-1 is designated a pseudogene. The CDR3 extends over 15 amino acids. Written as DNA, the CDR3 is TGTGCCAGCAGCTTTCCGCGGGATTCAGAATATGGCTACACCTTC. This encodes CASSFPRDSEYGYTF.

The genes are TRBV19 and TRBJ1-1; 8 bases are a match to TRBD1. J lost 1 base, V lost 10 bases, and 5 bases had no gene match. This CDR3 spans 13 amino acids. Germline assignment: CDR1 LNHDA and CDR2 SQIVND (reference sequence). The CDR3 DNA sequence: TGTGCCACCCGAGGACAGGGGAACACTGAAGCTTTCTTT. It yields the protein CATRGQGNTEAFF.

V and J are TRBV18 and TRBJ2-7; TRBD2 matches at 10 bases. CDR3 length equals 14 residues. Germline CDR1 and CDR2: KGHSH and LQKENI. Trimming took 4 bases from V and 5 from J; bases not matched to a gene: 5. The CDR3 nucleotides read TGTGCCAGCTCACAACTAGCGGGACTCGACGAGCAGTACTTC. Amino acids: CASSQLAGLDEQYF. Full variable domain (missing parts from reference TRBV18 and TRBJ2-7): NAGVMQNPRHLVRRRGQEARLRCSPMKGHSHVYWYRQLPEEGLKFMVYLQKENIIDESGMPKERFSAEFPKEGPSILRIQQVVRGDSAAYFCASSQLAGLDEQYFGPGTRLTVT.

The chain is built from TRBV7-3 and TRBJ2-1, with 9 positions matching TRBD1. The V gene end was trimmed by 2 bases and the J gene end by 7 bases; junction bases not matched to a gene: 6. CDR1 and CDR2 (germline): SGHTA, FQGTGA. The CDR3 runs to 15 residues. Here the CDR3 reads CASSLPGQGLNEQFF. CDR3 sequence (DNA): TGTGCCAGCAGCTTACCGGGACAGGGTTTGAATGAGCAGTTCTTC.

The chain combines TRBV29-1 with TRBJ2-7; TRBD2 matches 10 bases. The CDR3 consists of 13 residues. Trimming took 7 bases from V and 6 from J; bases not matched to a gene: 9. Germline CDR1 SQVTM, CDR2 ANQGSEA. As DNA, the CDR3 is TGCAGCGCAAGGGGGACTAGCGCGGCCGAGCAGTACTTC. Translation gives CSARGTSAAEQYF.

This chain joins TRBV19 and TRBJ1-5; D is possibly TRBD1 (6 bases). Germline CDR1 and CDR2: LNHDA and SQIVND (reference sequence). V shed 10 bases and J shed 0 bases, with 19 bases lying between them. The CDR3 runs 16 residues. The CDR3 loop reads CATNLGGGNSNQPQHF. The CDR3 DNA follows: TGTGCCACCAACCTTGGGGGGGGCAATAGCAATCAGCCCCAGCATTTT.

The count of this clone is one. CDR3 loop: CASSSLAGWNEQYF. CDR3 coding DNA: TGTGCCAGCAGTTCCCTAGCGGGATGGAACGAGCAGTACTTC. The chain employs TRBV6-5 and TRBJ2-7; 9 bases line up with TRBD2. Germline V gene sequence: CDR1 MNHEY, CDR2 SVGAGI. V lost 4 bases to trimming and J lost 5 bases; unmatched junction nucleotides: 6. This CDR3 is 14 amino acids long.

The chain carries TRBV6-2 or TRBV6-3 and TRBJ2-5, with 14 bases fitting TRBD2. The CDR3 sequence is 18 residues long. The trim removed 5 bases at V and 3 bases at J, leaving 11 bases unmatched. Germline V gene sequence: CDR1 MNHEY, CDR2 SVGEGT. The CDR3 DNA follows: TGTGCCAGCAGTGGGACTAGCGGGAGATGGCAGGGGAAAGAGACCCAGTACTTC. Its translation: CASSGTSGRWQGKETQYF.

The chain uses TRBV10-2 and TRBJ2-1; no clear D. The germline V and J ends were trimmed by 4 bases and 0 bases, with 10 bases remaining between them. Germline V gene lookup returns CDR1 WSHSY and CDR2 SAAADI. The CDR3 runs 15 residues. The CDR3 DNA reads as TGCGCCAGCAGTGGTGCTGGCCGCTCCTACAATGAGCAGTTCTTC. This encodes CASSGAGRSYNEQFF.

V usage is TRBV24-1 and J usage is TRBJ2-3, with D perhaps matching TRBD2 (6 bases). The V and J ends lost 5 bases and 4 bases respectively, with 12 bases between them. The CDR3 consists of 14 residues. Per the germline V gene, CDR1 is KGHDR and CDR2 is SFDVKD. This chain's CDR3 is CATSVGRTADTQYF. CDR3 coding DNA: TGTGCCACCAGTGTCGGGAGAACTGCAGATACGCAGTATTTT.

A single count supports this clone. The chain uses TRBV5-1 and TRBJ1-4; the D gene is possibly TRBD1 (5 bases). This CDR3 contains 15 residues. Germline V gene data show CDR1 as SGHRS and CDR2 as YFSETQ. V shed 0 bases and J shed 8 bases, with 14 bases lying between them. The CDR3 bases are TGCGCCAGCAGCTTGGCCAGGGATCGGAGCGAAAAACTGTTTTTT. It codes for CASSLARDRSEKLFF.

J is TRBJ2-1 and V is TRBV9, with 8 bases identical to TRBD2. The CDR3 loop spans 14 amino acids. The V gene's germline CDR1 is SGDLS and CDR2 YYNGEE. J was trimmed by 1 base and V by 6 bases; bases with no gene match: 3. CDR3 sequence reads: CASNSGSSYNEQFF. CDR3 DNA sequence: TGTGCCAGCAACAGCGGGAGTTCCTACAATGAGCAGTTCTTC.

The rearrangement uses TRBV19 and TRBJ1-6, with unresolved D. Between the trimmed V and J ends, which lost 10 bases and 6 bases, there was a span of 16 bases. The germline V gene encodes CDR1 LNHDA and CDR2 SQIVND (reference sequence). CDR3 length: 14 residues. CDR3 sequence reads: CATVGGFLNSPLHF. The CDR3 DNA reads as TGTGCCACCGTTGGCGGATTCCTTAATTCACCCCTCCACTTT.

This sequence joins TRBV28 and TRBJ2-7, with a weak D call TRBD2 (6 bases). The length of the CDR3 is 14 residues. The V and J ends lost 7 bases and 0 bases respectively, with 13 bases between them. From germline, CDR1 is MDHEN and CDR2 SYDVKM. The chain's CDR3 is CASNPTSNSYEQYF. Here the CDR3 DNA reads TGTGCCAGCAACCCGACTAGTAACTCCTACGAGCAGTACTTC.

The chain links TRBV5-1 to TRBJ2-7, with 8 nucleotides matching TRBD1. This CDR3 comprises 16 residues. Germline loops: CDR1 SGHRS, CDR2 YFSETQ. Losses at the gene ends were 0 bases for V and 4 bases for J; bases not matched to a gene: 9. CDR3 in amino acids: CASSLAGGQVIYEQYF. DNA for the CDR3: TGCGCCAGCAGCTTGGCCGGGGGACAGGTAATTTACGAGCAGTACTTC.

This clone was seen a handful of times. The chain links TRBV10-3 to TRBJ1-1, with TRBD1 identical over 10 bases. Germline loops: CDR1 ENHRY, CDR2 SYGVKD. The junction had 4 bases not matched to a gene; V was cut back by 3 bases and J by 0 bases. This CDR3 comprises 16 residues. CDR3 nucleotide sequence: TGTGCCATCAGTGATTTGGACAGGGGGATGAACACTGAAGCTTTCTTT. Translation: CAISDLDRGMNTEAFF.

The V call is TRBV5-4, the J call TRBJ2-7; the match to TRBD1 covers 9 bases. V was clipped by 4 bases and J by 3 bases; unmatched bases: 14. The CDR3 spans 17 residues. In germline, CDR1 is SGHNT, CDR2 YYREEE (reference sequence). The CDR3 spells CASSMPSTGQGGYEQYF. The CDR3 coding sequence is TGTGCCAGCAGCATGCCGTCCACGGGACAGGGAGGCTACGAGCAGTACTTC.

The chain uses TRBV18 and TRBJ2-5; 7 bases line up with TRBD2. Trimming cost V 3 bases and J 5 bases; bases outside gene matches: 9. The CDR3 extends over 15 amino acids. CDR1 and CDR2 from the germline V gene are KGHSH and LQKENI. The CDR3 DNA sequence: TGTGCCAGCTCACCCCGACCGGGAGGTCGCGAGACCCAGTACTTC. Translation gives CASSPRPGGRETQYF.

The V gene is TRBV19, the J gene TRBJ2-2, with a tentative D call TRBD1 (5 bases). Germline V lookup: CDR1 LNHDA, CDR2 SQIVND (reference sequence). V was cut by 5 bases and J by 1 base, with 11 bases left in between. The CDR3 is made up of 15 amino acids. The CDR3 coding sequence is TGTGCCAGTAGTTCAGGGTCGATGAACACCGGGGAGCTGTTTTTT. Translation gives CASSSGSMNTGELFF.